These 8 T cell receptor beta chains originate from one sample sequenced in a study of post-analysis software for immune sequencing data. TCR beta cDNA libraries had unique molecular identifiers. TCRdb fed the PCR reads into MiXCR, producing one record per CDR3 protein. This sample carries 820,000 or so distinct CDR3 sequences, roughly 50% of them seen once, and the ten largest clones take around 4.5%. Antigen specificity for these receptors is unknown. Study-wide findings and caveats: Roughly five TRBV segments occurring more often in patients than controls included TRBV5-6, TRBV5-1 and TRBV20-1.

Material for sequencing was blood. Receptors originate from a girl aged 10 to 17 with multiple sclerosis.

In nucleotides, the CDR3 is TGTGCCAGCAGTCGACCCCCCGGGACAGGGGGAAATTCACCCCTCCACTTT. Translation: CASSRPPGTGGNSPLHF. The chain couples TRBV12-3 or TRBV12-4 to TRBJ1-6, with 11 bases lining up with TRBD1. The ends lost 5 bases at V and 7 bases at J; junction bases unmatched: 10. The CDR3 runs 17 residues.

The V and J genes are TRBV7-2 and TRBJ1-1; no firm D call. CDR3 size: 15 residues. The germline V and J ends were trimmed by 0 bases and 2 bases, with 10 bases remaining between them. Looked up from germline, CDR1 is SGHTA and CDR2 is FQGNSA. The CDR3 DNA reads TGTGCCAGCAGCTTAGCTGGTGGCAGCAACACTGAAGCTTTCTTT. Protein product: CASSLAGGSNTEAFF.

This clonotype occurred a few times. V is TRBV29-1 and J is TRBJ2-3, with TRBD2 matching over 7 bases. Germline lookup yields CDR1 SQVTM and CDR2 ANQGSEA. The CDR3 is 11 amino acids. The CDR3 is CAAGPTDTQYF. DNA for the CDR3: TGCGCAGCGGGGCCCACAGATACGCAGTATTTT.

The rearrangement joins TRBV4-2 to TRBJ1-2, with a possible D match to TRBD1 (5 bases). Germline CDR1 LGHNA, CDR2 YNFKEQ. V was trimmed by 0 bases and J by 4 bases, leaving 12 bases between them. This CDR3 contains 15 residues. CDR3 DNA: TGTGCCAGCAGCCAAGATTCTGAGGGGAGCTATGGCTACACCTTC. This sequence encodes CASSQDSEGSYGYTF.

This sequence joins TRBV7-2 and TRBJ2-7; no reliable D call. Trimming removed 0 bases at V and 4 bases at J, with 10 bases between. Germline CDR1 SGHTA, CDR2 FQGNSA. The CDR3 is 14 residues long. The DNA of the CDR3 is TGTGCCAGCAGCTTAGCGCTTCTCAAATACGAGCAGTACTTC. Translation gives CASSLALLKYEQYF.

The chain has TRBV6-4 and TRBJ2-7; no reliable D call. Germline assignment: CDR1 MRHNA and CDR2 SNTAGT. There are 14 residues in the CDR3. V was trimmed by 7 bases and J by 1 base, leaving 14 bases between them. The CDR3 here is CASTGSNLSYEQYF. CDR3 DNA sequence: TGTGCCAGCACGGGCTCTAACTTATCCTACGAGCAGTACTTC.

Only a few counts were recorded for this clonotype. The chain is built from TRBV7-9 and TRBJ1-2, with no clear D. V dropped 5 bases and J dropped 8 bases, with 12 bases sitting between them. CDR1 and CDR2 from the germline V gene are SEHNR and FQNEAQ (reference sequence). The CDR3 has 12 amino acids. The CDR3 loop reads CASSRSQPGYTF. CDR3 in DNA: TGTGCCAGCAGCAGATCACAGCCCGGCTACACCTTC. Combining the CDR3 with reference TRBV7-9 and TRBJ1-2 gives the whole variable domain DTGVSQNPRHKITKRGQNVTFRCDPISEHNRLYWYRQTLGQGPEFLTYFQNEAQLEKSRLLSDRFSAERPKGSFSTLEIQRTEQGDSAMYLCASSRSQPGYTFGSGTRLTVV.

This clonotype has only a few counts. The chain uses TRBV20-1 and TRBJ2-1; 11 nucleotides agree with TRBD2. CDR3 size: 13 residues. Trimming at V came to 6 bases and at J to 9 bases, leaving 7 bases not matched to a gene. Germline values: CDR1 DFQATT, CDR2 SNEGSKA (reference sequence). CDR3: CSARTSGSTEQFF. CDR3 nucleotide sequence: TGCAGTGCAAGGACTAGCGGGTCGACTGAGCAGTTCTTC.